One and the same sample provided the 16 T cell receptor beta chains below, sequenced in a study of blood T cell repertoires in COVID-19. Repertoires were generated with immunoSEQ multiplex PCR, while TCRdb's copy carries only in-frame clones and drops some. The data show some 150,000 clones, about 85% seen once. Sample: peripheral blood. These receptors all stem from a woman aged 70-85 years with COVID-19, enrolled during active disease.

The chain combines TRBV6-1 with TRBJ1-5; 9 positions agree with TRBD1. The germline CDR1 and CDR2 sequences are MNHNS and SASEGT. The J segment lost 7 bases and the V segment lost 6 bases, leaving 10 bases of the junction unmatched. This CDR3 has 15 residues. CDR3 loop: CASRPYGTGNQPQHF. The CDR3 DNA reads TGTGCCAGCAGACCATATGGGACAGGGAACCAGCCCCAGCATTTT.

The CDR3 coding sequence is TGTGCCAGCAGCTTCGCAGGAACCTACAATGAGCAGTTCTTC. It encodes CASSFAGTYNEQFF. The gene calls are TRBV7-2 and TRBJ2-1; no clear D. The CDR3 is 14 residues long. V gave up 3 bases and J gave up 2 bases, with 8 bases separating them. CDR1 and CDR2 (germline): SGHTA, FQGNSA.

J is TRBJ1-2 and V is TRBV24-1; tentatively, D is TRBD1 (6 bases). The CDR3 spans 15 residues. The V gene's germline CDR1 is KGHDR and CDR2 SFDVKD. The V gene lost 3 bases and the J gene lost 6 bases, with 16 bases spanning the gap. The CDR3 reads CATSDATGVEDGYTF. The CDR3 region has the DNA TGTGCCACCAGTGATGCGACAGGAGTTGAGGATGGCTACACCTTC.

The chain uses TRBV5-1 and TRBJ1-1; 11 nucleotides align to TRBD1. CDR1 is SGHRS, CDR2 YFSETQ, per germline. This CDR3 region has 16 residues. V shed 3 bases and J 3 bases; nucleotides not matched to a gene: 7. The CDR3 DNA is TGCGCCAGCAGCTATGGGACAGGGGGAGATCACACTGAAGCTTTCTTT. Its translation is CASSYGTGGDHTEAFF.

The chain joins TRBV3-1 (or the pseudogene TRBV3-2) to TRBJ1-2; no firm D call. The CDR3 runs to 13 residues. Germline V gene data show CDR1 as LGHDT and CDR2 as YNNKEL (reference sequence). Trimming cost V 4 bases and J 5 bases, with 11 bases left between them. The CDR3 DNA follows: TGTGCCAGCAGCCCGACTGGGTTATATGGCTACACCTTC. Translated, it gives CASSPTGLYGYTF.

V gene TRBV5-1 combines with J gene TRBJ2-2; 14 positions agree with TRBD2. Trimming took 3 bases from V and 4 from J; bases not matched to a gene: 8. The CDR3 runs to 18 residues. CDR1 is SGHRS, CDR2 YFSETQ, per germline. CDR3 coding DNA: TGCGCCAGCAGCTCAAGACTAGCGGGAGGGCCGAGCACCGGGGAGCTGTTTTTT. Translating it yields CASSSRLAGGPSTGELFF.

V and J are TRBV5-6 and TRBJ1-1, with a possible D match to TRBD1 (5 bases). CDR1 is SGHDT, CDR2 YYEEEE, per germline. This CDR3 comprises 15 residues. Deletions cut 1 base from V and 5 bases from J, with 15 bases between. CDR3: CASSLTLVGATEAFF. For the CDR3, the DNA is TGTGCCAGCAGCTTGACCCTCGTAGGGGCAACTGAAGCTTTCTTT.

The chain employs TRBV5-1 and TRBJ2-1; 8 bases align to TRBD2. Germline V gives CDR1 SGHRS, CDR2 YFSETQ. The ends lost 4 bases at V and 4 bases at J; junction bases unmatched: 10. This CDR3 region has 16 residues. CDR3 DNA: TGCGCCAGCAGCGTCGGGGGGGCGCGGGGTTACAATGAGCAGTTCTTC. Its protein is CASSVGGARGYNEQFF.

The rearrangement uses TRBV7-9 and TRBJ1-2, with D perhaps matching TRBD1 (5 bases). The V end was cut by 5 bases, the J end by 1 base, with 8 bases between. Germline CDR1 and CDR2: SEHNR and FQNEAQ (reference sequence). CDR3 length equals 13 residues. The CDR3 here is CASSLTDNYGYTF. CDR3 sequence (DNA): TGTGCCAGCAGCCTGACAGATAACTATGGCTACACCTTC.

The CDR3, as DNA: TGCAGTGCTCCCATTACCGGTGGCTACACCTTC. It yields the protein CSAPITGGYTF. The chain employs TRBV20-1 and TRBJ1-2; D remains ambiguous. Germline V gene sequence: CDR1 DFQATT, CDR2 SNEGSKA (reference sequence). This CDR3 comprises 11 residues. The V end lost 5 bases, the J end lost 7 bases, and 11 bases lay between the germline ends.

The chain carries TRBV4-1 and TRBJ1-6, with 7 bases fitting TRBD1. The CDR3 is 15 residues long. Germline V gene data show CDR1 as MGHRA and CDR2 as YSYEKL. Trimming cost V 5 bases and J 7 bases; bases outside gene matches: 8. In nucleotides, the CDR3 is TGCGCCAGCAGCTACACAGACAGGGAGAATTCACCCCTCCACTTT. Its translation: CASSYTDRENSPLHF.

This chain joins TRBV5-1 and TRBJ1-4, with D possibly matching TRBD1 (5 bases). This CDR3 is 14 amino acids long. Between the trimmed V and J ends, which lost 4 bases and 4 bases, there was a span of 11 bases. Germline lookup yields CDR1 SGHRS and CDR2 YFSETQ. The CDR3 protein is CASSRGTDNEKLFF. DNA of the CDR3: TGCGCCAGCAGCCGCGGGACGGATAATGAAAAACTGTTTTTT.

This clone has only a few counts. V is TRBV5-6 and J is TRBJ1-2; 7 bases are a match to TRBD1. This CDR3 spans 13 amino acids. The J segment lost 4 bases and the V segment lost 9 bases, leaving 9 bases of the junction unmatched. Germline CDR1 SGHDT, CDR2 YYEEEE. CDR3: CATGRDSLYGYTF. The CDR3 bases are TGTGCCACTGGTAGGGACAGCCTCTATGGCTACACCTTC.

V and J are TRBV5-4 and TRBJ2-1; D not resolved. CDR1 is SGHNT, CDR2 YYREEE, per germline (reference sequence). The CDR3 has 13 residues. Trimming removed 3 bases at V and 8 bases at J, with 12 bases between. In DNA, the CDR3 is TGTGCCAGCAGCTGGATCGGCGGCGATGAGCAGTTCTTC. Translating it yields CASSWIGGDEQFF.

This sequence joins TRBV6-5 and TRBJ1-2; TRBD1 might be the D (6 bases). This CDR3 contains 13 residues. In germline, CDR1 is MNHEY, CDR2 SVGAGI. V was clipped by 6 bases and J by 7 bases, with 15 bases between them. The CDR3 protein is CASSERDTSGYTF. CDR3 nucleotides: TGTGCCAGCAGCGAGCGGGACACCTCTGGCTACACCTTC.

This rearrangement joins TRBV2 to TRBJ1-4; 9 bases agree with TRBD1. The CDR3 loop spans 15 amino acids. Germline trimming cut 6 bases from V and 8 bases from J; bases unmatched to any gene: 10. Germline CDR1 reads SNHLY; CDR2 reads FYNNEI. CDR3 residues: CASRDSGTGNEKLFF. CDR3 sequence (DNA): TGTGCCAGCAGGGACTCCGGGACAGGGAACGAAAAACTGTTTTTT.